Listed below are T cell receptor beta chains from one sample, sequenced in a study of T cells in Graves' hyperthyroidism and ophthalmopathy. TCRdb ran MiXCR on the multiplex PCR reads and lists one entry per CDR3 protein. Of hundreds of thousands of distinct CDR3 sequences in the sample, around 15% are singletons; the top ten hold 3.8%. Sequencing was performed on blood. The receptors here all came from a young woman with Graves' hyperthyroidism. Each CDR3 is given with its conserved first and last residue. D genes are given only for firm matches. Rows give clone size only sometimes, using once, few, many, or a class for an expanded clone.

j_gene: TRBJ2-1; abundance: -; d_gene: -; v_gene: TRBV15; len: 14; CDR3nt: TGTGCCACCAGCAGGGGAACATGGGGAAATGAGCAGTTCTTC; CDR3aa: CATSRGTWGNEQFF
j_gene: TRBJ2-6; abundance: -; d_gene: -; v_gene: TRBV7-2; len: 17; CDR3nt: TGTGCCAGCAGCTTAGCGCGGACACGCTCTGGGGCCAACGTCCTGACTTTC; CDR3aa: CASSLARTRSGANVLTF
j_gene: TRBJ2-1; abundance: few; d_gene: TRBD1; v_gene: TRBV6-1; len: 12; CDR3nt: TGTGCAAATAGGGGGCTGGGCAATGAGCAGTTCTTC; CDR3aa: CANRGLGNEQFF
j_gene: TRBJ1-1; abundance: many; d_gene: -; v_gene: TRBV2; len: 14; CDR3nt: TGTGCCAGCAGTGTTGGAGGGATGAACACTGAAGCTTTCTTT; CDR3aa: CASSVGGMNTEAFF
j_gene: TRBJ2-3; abundance: -; d_gene: TRBD2; v_gene: TRBV5-1; len: 15; CDR3nt: TGCGCCAGCAGCTTTACTAGCGCAAGCACAGATATGCAGTATTTT; CDR3aa: CASSFTSASTDMQYF
j_gene: TRBJ1-2; abundance: many; d_gene: -; v_gene: TRBV5-1; len: 14; CDR3nt: TGCGCCAGCAGCTTGTCATGGCAGGGGTACGGCTACACCTTC; CDR3aa: CASSLSWQGYGYTF
j_gene: TRBJ2-7; abundance: many; d_gene: -; v_gene: TRBV2; len: 14; CDR3nt: TGTGCCAGCAGTTTCAGCGGGACATCCTACGAGCAGTACTTC; CDR3aa: CASSFSGTSYEQYF
j_gene: TRBJ2-3; abundance: many; d_gene: TRBD2; v_gene: TRBV20-1; len: 15; CDR3nt: TGCAGTGCTAGTCTCGCTAGCGGGAGACCAGATACGCAGTATTTT; CDR3aa: CSASLASGRPDTQYF
j_gene: TRBJ2-1; abundance: many; d_gene: TRBD2; v_gene: TRBV2; len: 15; CDR3nt: TGTGCCAGCGGTGATAGCGGGTATTCCTACAATGAGCAGTTCTTC; CDR3aa: CASGDSGYSYNEQFF
j_gene: TRBJ2-3; abundance: -; d_gene: TRBD1; v_gene: TRBV6-1; len: 14; CDR3nt: TGTGCCAGCAGGGACAACAGGGGCTCAGATACGCAGTATTTT; CDR3aa: CASRDNRGSDTQYF
j_gene: TRBJ1-1; abundance: many; d_gene: -; v_gene: TRBV13; len: 13; CDR3nt: TGTGCCAGCAGCCCCCGCGGGGTTCCTGAAGCTTTCTTT; CDR3aa: CASSPRGVPEAFF
j_gene: TRBJ1-5; abundance: few; d_gene: -; v_gene: TRBV20-1; len: 13; CDR3nt: TGCAGTGCCCCGCCCCGGGGACAAGAGCCCCAGCATTTT; CDR3aa: CSAPPRGQEPQHF
j_gene: TRBJ1-4; abundance: many; d_gene: TRBD1; v_gene: TRBV18; len: 14; CDR3nt: TGTGCCAGCTCCCAGGCAGGGGGCGGTGAAAAACTGTTTTTT; CDR3aa: CASSQAGGGEKLFF
j_gene: TRBJ2-7; abundance: many; d_gene: -; v_gene: TRBV12-3/TRBV12-4; len: 15; CDR3nt: TGTGCCAGCAGTTTTCGTCGGATGGGGACCTACGAGCAGTACTTC; CDR3aa: CASSFRRMGTYEQYF
j_gene: TRBJ2-1; abundance: many; d_gene: -; v_gene: TRBV3-1; len: 12; CDR3nt: TGTGCCAGCAGCCCTCAGAGGGATGAGCAGTTCTTC; CDR3aa: CASSPQRDEQFF
j_gene: TRBJ2-1; abundance: many; d_gene: -; v_gene: TRBV3-1; len: 14; CDR3nt: TGTGCCAGCAGCCAAGACAACGTACCTGATGAGCAGTTCTTC; CDR3aa: CASSQDNVPDEQFF
j_gene: TRBJ2-1; abundance: many; d_gene: -; v_gene: TRBV3-1; len: 15; CDR3nt: TGTGCCAGCAGCCAAGCACAGAGGCCAAACAATGAGCAGTTCTTC; CDR3aa: CASSQAQRPNNEQFF
j_gene: TRBJ2-7; abundance: many; d_gene: TRBD1; v_gene: TRBV20-1; len: 12; CDR3nt: TGCAGTGCCGTGGGACAGAGCTACGAGCAGTACTTC; CDR3aa: CSAVGQSYEQYF
j_gene: TRBJ2-1; abundance: few; d_gene: -; v_gene: TRBV15; len: 10; CDR3nt: TGTGCCCAGAGATTCAATGAGCAGTTCTTC; CDR3aa: CAQRFNEQFF
j_gene: TRBJ2-3; abundance: once; d_gene: -; v_gene: TRBV19; len: 16; CDR3nt: TGTGCCAGTAGTATCCCTTCCGGGAGTGGGGCAGATACGCAGTATTTT; CDR3aa: CASSIPSGSGADTQYF
j_gene: TRBJ2-7; abundance: -; d_gene: -; v_gene: TRBV20-1; len: 15; CDR3nt: TGCAGTGCTAGATTCACTAGTTCCTTCCCCTACGAGCAGTACTTC; CDR3aa: CSARFTSSFPYEQYF
j_gene: TRBJ1-2; abundance: many; d_gene: -; v_gene: TRBV6-1; len: 14; CDR3nt: TGTGCCAGCAGTGCTGACAGTTTAAACTATGGCTACACCTTC; CDR3aa: CASSADSLNYGYTF
j_gene: TRBJ2-1; abundance: -; d_gene: TRBD2; v_gene: TRBV9; len: 16; CDR3nt: TGTGCCAGCAGCGCGAGCGGGAGGGCCGACTACAATGAGCAGTTCTTC; CDR3aa: CASSASGRADYNEQFF
j_gene: TRBJ1-1; abundance: -; d_gene: TRBD1; v_gene: TRBV28; len: 15; CDR3nt: TGTGCCGGCGGGGGGACAGGGGGCGGTCGCACTGAAGCTTTCTTT; CDR3aa: CAGGGTGGGRTEAFF
j_gene: TRBJ1-6; abundance: -; d_gene: -; v_gene: TRBV18; len: 14; CDR3nt: TGTGCCAGCTCACGTTACGAGGGGAATTCACCCCTCCACTTT; CDR3aa: CASSRYEGNSPLHF
j_gene: TRBJ2-5; abundance: -; d_gene: TRBD2; v_gene: TRBV5-1; len: 15; CDR3nt: TGCGCCAGCAGCAAAGGACTAGCACCTCAAGAGACCCAGTACTTC; CDR3aa: CASSKGLAPQETQYF
j_gene: TRBJ2-3; abundance: -; d_gene: TRBD2; v_gene: TRBV19; len: 15; CDR3nt: TGTGCCAGTACAAGCACGGGACTAGGCACAGATACGCAGTATTTT; CDR3aa: CASTSTGLGTDTQYF
j_gene: TRBJ2-5; abundance: many; d_gene: -; v_gene: TRBV11-1; len: 13; CDR3nt: TGTGCCAGCAGCTTAGGACAGAGGGAGACCCAGTACTTC; CDR3aa: CASSLGQRETQYF
j_gene: TRBJ2-2; abundance: few; d_gene: -; v_gene: TRBV9; len: 16; CDR3nt: TGTGCCAGCAGCGTAGAGGACAGAGAGAACACCGGGGAGCTGTTTTTT; CDR3aa: CASSVEDRENTGELFF
j_gene: TRBJ1-2; abundance: -; d_gene: -; v_gene: TRBV7-9; len: 12; CDR3nt: TGTGCCAGCAGCCCCCCCAGCTATGGCTACACCTTC; CDR3aa: CASSPPSYGYTF
j_gene: TRBJ2-1; abundance: -; d_gene: -; v_gene: TRBV7-9; len: 14; CDR3nt: TGTGCCAGCAGCTTAAGGCAGGGATTCGATGAGCAGTTCTTC; CDR3aa: CASSLRQGFDEQFF
j_gene: TRBJ2-7; abundance: many; d_gene: -; v_gene: TRBV20-1; len: 15; CDR3nt: TGCAGTGCTCCGCAGCCGGGGGCAAGGTCCTACGAGCAGTACTTC; CDR3aa: CSAPQPGARSYEQYF
j_gene: TRBJ2-7; abundance: -; d_gene: TRBD1; v_gene: TRBV6-2/TRBV6-3; len: 15; CDR3nt: TGTGCCAGCAGTGTTCAGGAGGACAGGGATAACGAGCAGTACTTC; CDR3aa: CASSVQEDRDNEQYF
j_gene: TRBJ1-1; abundance: -; d_gene: TRBD1; v_gene: TRBV7-2; len: 14; CDR3nt: TGTGCCAGCAGCTTAGTGGGACAGGGAGCCGAAGCTTTCTTT; CDR3aa: CASSLVGQGAEAFF
j_gene: TRBJ2-5; abundance: few; d_gene: -; v_gene: TRBV2; len: 14; CDR3nt: TGTGCCAGCAGTGAAACAAGGGAAAAAGAGACCCAGTACTTC; CDR3aa: CASSETREKETQYF
j_gene: TRBJ1-4; abundance: many; d_gene: -; v_gene: TRBV20-1; len: 15; CDR3nt: TGCAGTGCTAGAGCGAGGGGGGATCCTAATGAAAAACTGTTTTTT; CDR3aa: CSARARGDPNEKLFF
j_gene: TRBJ1-1; abundance: many; d_gene: -; v_gene: TRBV12-3/TRBV12-4; len: 16; CDR3nt: TGTGCCAGCAGTTTATTCATGGGACTAACGAACACTGAAGCTTTCTTT; CDR3aa: CASSLFMGLTNTEAFF
j_gene: TRBJ2-1; abundance: few; d_gene: -; v_gene: TRBV27; len: 17; CDR3nt: TGTGCCAGCAGTTTAGTGCTTGAGGGGGGCTTCCCCAATGAGCAGTTCTTC; CDR3aa: CASSLVLEGGFPNEQFF